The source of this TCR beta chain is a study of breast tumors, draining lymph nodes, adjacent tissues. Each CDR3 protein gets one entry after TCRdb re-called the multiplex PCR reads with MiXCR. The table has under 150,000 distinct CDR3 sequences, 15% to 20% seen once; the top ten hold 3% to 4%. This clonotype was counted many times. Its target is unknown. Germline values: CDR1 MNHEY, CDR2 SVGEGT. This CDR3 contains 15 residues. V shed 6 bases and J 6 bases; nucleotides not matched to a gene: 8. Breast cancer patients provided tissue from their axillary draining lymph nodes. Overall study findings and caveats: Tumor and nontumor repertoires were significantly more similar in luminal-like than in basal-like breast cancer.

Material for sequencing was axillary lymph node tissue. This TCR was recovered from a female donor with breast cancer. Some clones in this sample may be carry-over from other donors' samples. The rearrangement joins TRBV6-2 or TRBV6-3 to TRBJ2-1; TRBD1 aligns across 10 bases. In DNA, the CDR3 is TGTGCCAGCAGCCAAGGACAGGGGGAGCGCAATGAGCAGTTCTTC. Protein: CASSQGQGERNEQFF.